This TCR beta chain was sequenced in a study of T cells in Graves' hyperthyroidism and ophthalmopathy. There are 13 residues in the CDR3. Trimming pared 6 bases from V and 9 bases from J, leaving 17 bases between. Amplification targeted TCR beta CDR3 regions from RNA transcripts. First-round RT-PCR targeting the TCR CDR3 was performed with the HTBI primer set. TCRdb analysed the multiplex PCR reads with MiXCR anew, one entry per CDR3 protein. The table shows some 490,000 distinct CDR3 sequences, with approximately 23% occurring only once. In this sample, this clonotype turned up a few times. Sample: blood. The chain has TRBV12-3 or TRBV12-4 and TRBJ2-5, with a possible D match to TRBD1 (7 bases). The origin of this receptor is a woman in her sixties or seventies with Graves' ophthalmopathy. In nucleotides, the CDR3 is TGTGCCAGCAGCGGTCCCAGGGGGACTTCCCAGTACTTC. It encodes CASSGPRGTSQYF.